The 21 T cell receptor beta chains below come from one sample, sequenced in a study of Ad26.COV2.S vaccination and SARS-CoV-2 variants. Documented treatment: approximately 18 received Ad26.COV2.S at low or high dose, single or two shots; several received placebo; per-sample allocation not given. Collection of the samples took place on day 63 after the first injection of vaccine or placebo. Sequenced by immunoSEQ multiplex PCR; TCRdb stores in-frame clones only, minus some. In the table there are about half a million clones, 89% of which are singletons. The specimen comprised peripheral blood, sampled in a trial of Ad26.COV2.S vaccine versus placebo. These TCRs come from a person aged 18 to 59 who received the Ad26.COV2.S COVID-19 vaccine or a placebo.

The chain is built from TRBV6-5 and TRBJ2-1, with 8 bases that match TRBD1. The junction had 4 bases not matched to a gene; V was cut back by 0 bases and J by 6 bases. There are 15 residues in the CDR3. In germline, CDR1 is MNHEY, CDR2 SVGAGI. CDR3 sequence (DNA): TGTGCCAGCAGTTACTCGAGACAGGGGATCAATGAGCAGTTCTTC. Translated: CASSYSRQGINEQFF.

The chain uses TRBV19 and TRBJ1-1; a weak D match, TRBD1 (6 bases). In germline, CDR1 is LNHDA, CDR2 SQIVND (reference sequence). The V end lost 6 bases, the J end lost 6 bases, and 20 bases lay between the germline ends. This CDR3 comprises 15 residues. The CDR3 sequence is CASRLRGGLLAEAFF. The CDR3 coding sequence is TGTGCCAGTAGGCTCAGGGGAGGGTTGTTGGCTGAAGCTTTCTTT.

This sequence joins TRBV18 and TRBJ2-7, with TRBD1 matching 10 bases. CDR1 KGHSH and CDR2 LQKENI come from the germline V gene. This CDR3 spans 15 amino acids. V gave up 3 bases and J gave up 2 bases; unmatched junction bases: 4. CDR3 in DNA: TGTGCCAGCTCACCGGGGACAGGGGCAACCTACGAGCAGTACTTC. This sequence encodes CASSPGTGATYEQYF.

This chain links TRBV19 with TRBJ2-2; D call uncertain. There are 16 residues in the CDR3. Looked up from germline, CDR1 is LNHDA and CDR2 is SQIVND (reference sequence). Trimming shortened V by 5 bases and J by 5 bases, and 18 bases separated the two germline ends. The CDR3 loop reads CASSLYLDGRTGELFF. DNA of the CDR3: TGTGCCAGTAGTCTATATCTGGATGGACGTACCGGGGAGCTGTTTTTT.

The chain is built from TRBV6-5 and TRBJ2-7, with 11 bases aligning to TRBD2. V lost 6 bases and J lost 7; bases outside the gene matches: 8. The V gene's germline CDR1 is MNHEY and CDR2 SVGAGI. The CDR3 runs 14 residues. The CDR3: CASRRVAGGPEQYF. The CDR3 coding sequence is TGTGCCAGCAGGAGGGTAGCGGGAGGGCCGGAGCAGTACTTC.

The chain uses TRBV5-1 and TRBJ2-2; D is undetermined. Germline V gene lookup returns CDR1 SGHRS and CDR2 YFSETQ. This CDR3 spans 17 amino acids. Trimming removed 0 bases at V and 3 bases at J, with 15 bases between. CDR3 loop: CASSLASQRPYTGELFF. CDR3 nucleotide sequence: TGCGCCAGCAGCTTGGCTAGTCAGAGACCTTACACCGGGGAGCTGTTTTTT.

J is TRBJ2-7 and V is TRBV18, with D perhaps matching TRBD2 (6 bases). This CDR3 is built from 14 residues. V was trimmed by 3 bases and J by 0 bases, leaving 9 bases between them. CDR1 and CDR2 from the germline V gene are KGHSH and LQKENI. CDR3 residues: CASSPGLNSYEQYF. CDR3 sequence (DNA): TGTGCCAGCTCACCGGGACTTAACTCCTACGAGCAGTACTTC.

This chain joins TRBV28 and TRBJ1-1; 7 nucleotides agree with TRBD1. This CDR3 has 14 residues. The germline V gene has CDR1 MDHEN and CDR2 SYDVKM. Trimming removed 5 bases from V and 2 bases from J; junction bases left unmatched: 5. DNA for the CDR3: TGTGCCAGCAGTCCAGGGACAGCCAACACTGAAGCTTTCTTT. This sequence encodes CASSPGTANTEAFF.

This chain links TRBV25-1 with TRBJ2-3; TRBD1 aligns across 8 bases. The CDR3 contains 13 residues. The J segment lost 3 bases and the V segment lost 6 bases, leaving 2 bases of the junction unmatched. From germline, CDR1 is MGHDK and CDR2 SYGVNS. This CDR3 reads CASRRQGTDTQYF. CDR3 sequence (DNA): TGTGCCAGCAGAAGACAGGGGACAGATACGCAGTATTTT.

The CDR3 region is CASSLVELSTEAFF. The CDR3 bases are TGTGCCAGCAGCTTGGTAGAGTTGAGCACTGAAGCTTTCTTT. The V call is TRBV5-5, the J call TRBJ1-1, with D unclear. Trimming left V 0 bases short and J 4 bases short, with 10 bases between. The V gene's germline CDR1 is SGHKS and CDR2 YYEKEE (reference sequence). This CDR3 has 14 amino acids.

CDR3 sequence (DNA): TGTGCCTCCACAAGACTAGCGGGAGCTCAAAACACCGGGGAGCTGTTTTTT. Translated, it gives CASTRLAGAQNTGELFF. V is TRBV28 and J is TRBJ2-2, with 12 nucleotides matching TRBD2. Germline trimming cut 11 bases from V and 2 bases from J; bases unmatched to any gene: 12. CDR1 and CDR2 from the germline V gene are MDHEN and SYDVKM. The CDR3 spans 17 residues.

The chain links TRBV27 to TRBJ1-5; D is unresolved. Germline V gene lookup returns CDR1 MNHEY and CDR2 SMNVEV (reference sequence). The CDR3 consists of 16 residues. The ends were cut back, 5 bases at V and 0 bases at J, with 14 bases in the middle. The CDR3 nucleotides read TGTGCCAGCAGTCCACTCAACCGGGGTAGCAATCAGCCCCAGCATTTT. It is translated as CASSPLNRGSNQPQHF.

V and J are TRBV30 and TRBJ2-7; possibly TRBD1 for D (6 bases). The CDR3 is 19 amino acids. With 2 bases removed from V and 2 bases from J, the gap between germline ends came to 28 bases. Per the germline V gene, CDR1 is GTSNPN and CDR2 is SVGIG (reference sequence). The CDR3 nucleotides read TGTGCCTGGAGTACACCCCAATATAGCACAGGGAACTTGCCCTACGAGCAGTACTTC. Protein product: CAWSTPQYSTGNLPYEQYF.

CDR3 nucleotide sequence: TGTGCCTGGAGTCCCCCGGACAGGCAGTATGGCTACACCTTC. It encodes CAWSPPDRQYGYTF. V is TRBV30 and J is TRBJ1-2; TRBD1 agrees at 7 bases. This CDR3 spans 14 amino acids. With 2 bases clipped from V and 5 bases from J, the junction kept 8 bases outside the gene matches. Per germline, CDR1 GTSNPN and CDR2 SVGIG (reference sequence).

The chain employs TRBV5-5 and TRBJ2-3, with 11 bases aligning to TRBD1. This CDR3 has 14 residues. With V trimmed by 4 bases and J by 4 bases, 2 bases remained unmatched. The germline CDR1 and CDR2 sequences are SGHKS and YYEKEE (reference sequence). CDR3 in DNA: TGTGCCAGCAGCGCGGGACAGGGGGCAGATACGCAGTATTTT. Its protein is CASSAGQGADTQYF.

The chain employs TRBV9 and TRBJ1-1; D is perhaps TRBD1 (5 bases). From germline, CDR1 is SGDLS and CDR2 YYNGEE. The CDR3 totals 15 residues. The V end was cut by 0 bases, the J end by 3 bases, with 12 bases between. The CDR3 reads CASSVDGGGDTEAFF. CDR3 nucleotides: TGTGCCAGCAGCGTAGACGGGGGTGGGGACACTGAAGCTTTCTTT.

Notes on this clone: Sequence at one end of the junction differs from germline and may be a read error. The chain combines TRBV7-9 with TRBJ2-7; 9 positions agree with TRBD1. Germline-derived CDR1 and CDR2 are SEHNR and FQNEAQ (reference sequence). The CDR3 runs to 11 residues. This CDR3 is CASSLAGTGIF. Here the CDR3 DNA reads TGTGCCAGCAGCTTAGCCGGGACAGGGATCTTC.

This chain connects TRBV7-8 to TRBJ2-7; TRBD1 or TRBD2 may be the D gene (5 bases each). Germline V gene sequence: CDR1 SGHVS, CDR2 FQNEAQ. V dropped 4 bases and J dropped 5 bases, with 9 bases sitting between them. The CDR3 sequence is 12 residues long. CDR3 sequence reads: CASSWDVHEQYF. CDR3 DNA sequence: TGTGCCAGCAGCTGGGACGTCCACGAGCAGTACTTC.

In this sample, this clone turned up once. The chain is built from TRBV27 and TRBJ2-1; a possible D gene is TRBD1 (5 bases). Trimming pared 5 bases from V and 0 bases from J, leaving 11 bases between. The germline gives CDR1 MNHEY, CDR2 SMNVEV (reference sequence). CDR3 length equals 15 residues. CDR3 in DNA: TGTGCCAGCAGTGGGGAAAGGGGCTCCTACAATGAGCAGTTCTTC. It is translated as CASSGERGSYNEQFF.

This chain connects TRBV6-9 to TRBJ2-1; D call uncertain. Germline-derived CDR1 and CDR2 are MNHGY and SVAAGI. The CDR3 has 15 amino acids. The germline V and J ends were trimmed by 7 bases and 7 bases, with 20 bases remaining between them. CDR3 protein: CASIPRFYRANEQFF. In DNA, the CDR3 is TGTGCCAGCATCCCTAGGTTTTATAGGGCGAATGAGCAGTTCTTC.

This clone occurred once. J is TRBJ1-1 and V is TRBV4-3; D unresolved. CDR3 length: 18 amino acids. The V gene's germline CDR1 is LGHNA and CDR2 YSLEER. V was cut by 0 bases and J by 0 bases, with 17 bases left in between. As DNA, the CDR3 is TGCGCCAGCAGCCAAGATCGGTTGCGAGGGAGGGTGAACACTGAAGCTTTCTTT. It is translated as CASSQDRLRGRVNTEAFF.